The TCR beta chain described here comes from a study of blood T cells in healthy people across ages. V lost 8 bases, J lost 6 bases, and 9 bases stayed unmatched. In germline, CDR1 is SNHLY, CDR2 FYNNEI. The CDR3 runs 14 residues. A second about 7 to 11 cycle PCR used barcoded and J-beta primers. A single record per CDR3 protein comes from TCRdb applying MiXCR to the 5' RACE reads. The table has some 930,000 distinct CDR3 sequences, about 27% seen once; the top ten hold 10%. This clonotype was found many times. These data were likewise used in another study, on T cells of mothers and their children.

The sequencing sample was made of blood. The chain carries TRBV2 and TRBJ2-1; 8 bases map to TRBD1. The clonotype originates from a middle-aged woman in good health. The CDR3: CASGTDRASNEQFF. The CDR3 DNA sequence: TGTGCCAGCGGCACGGACAGGGCCAGCAATGAGCAGTTCTTC.